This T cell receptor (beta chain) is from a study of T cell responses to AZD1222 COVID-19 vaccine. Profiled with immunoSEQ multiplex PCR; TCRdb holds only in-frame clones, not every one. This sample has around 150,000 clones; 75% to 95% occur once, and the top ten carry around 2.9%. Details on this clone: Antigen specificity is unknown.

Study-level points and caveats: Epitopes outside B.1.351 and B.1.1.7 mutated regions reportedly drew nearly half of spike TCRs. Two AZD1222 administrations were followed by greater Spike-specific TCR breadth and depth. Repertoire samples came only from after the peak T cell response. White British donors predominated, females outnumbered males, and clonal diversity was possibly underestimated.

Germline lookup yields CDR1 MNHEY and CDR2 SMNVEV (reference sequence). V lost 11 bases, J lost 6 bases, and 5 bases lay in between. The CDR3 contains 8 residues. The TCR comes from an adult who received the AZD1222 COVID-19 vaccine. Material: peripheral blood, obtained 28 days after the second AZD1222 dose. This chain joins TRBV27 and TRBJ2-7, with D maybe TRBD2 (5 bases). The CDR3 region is CAGGEQYF. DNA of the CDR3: TGTGCCGGAGGCGAGCAGTACTTC.